The 26 T cell receptor beta chains presented below share a single source sample, sequenced in a study of T cell responses to AZD1222 COVID-19 vaccine. TCRdb keeps only in-frame clones here, not all; method: immunoSEQ multiplex PCR. The sample shows around 200,000 clones, around 90% of them seen only once. The sequencing used peripheral blood, collected on day 0 of AZD1222 vaccination. All receptors derive from an adult in good health.

This clone was seen only once. The chain is built from TRBV6-1 and TRBJ1-4; D remains ambiguous. The CDR3 consists of 16 residues. V shed 1 base and J shed 6 bases, with 15 bases lying between them. Germline CDR1 is MNHNS and CDR2 is SASEGT. CDR3 in amino acids: CASSEDLAELHEKLFF. CDR3 DNA sequence: TGTGCCAGCAGTGAAGATTTGGCGGAGCTTCATGAAAAACTGTTTTTT.

This clone was observed a handful of times. The chain recombines TRBV5-1 with TRBJ1-1; D call uncertain. V lost 0 bases and J 3 bases, leaving 9 bases between the germline ends. Germline CDR1 and CDR2: SGHRS and YFSETQ. The CDR3 is made up of 14 amino acids. The CDR3 loop is CASSLGRLHTEAFF. CDR3 sequence (DNA): TGCGCCAGCAGCTTGGGTCGGCTCCACACTGAAGCTTTCTTT.

This rearrangement joins TRBV4-2 to TRBJ2-7; D remains unclear. V lost 0 bases and J lost 0, with 12 bases in between. Germline values: CDR1 LGHNA, CDR2 YNFKEQ. CDR3 length equals 16 residues. CDR3 protein: CASSQDFSLSSYEQYF. CDR3 sequence (DNA): TGTGCCAGCAGCCAAGATTTTTCCCTAAGCTCCTACGAGCAGTACTTC.

The V call is TRBV10-3, the J call TRBJ2-6; 7 nucleotides match TRBD1. Trimming took 5 bases from V and 0 from J; bases not matched to a gene: 7. Per germline, CDR1 ENHRY and CDR2 SYGVKD. The CDR3 runs to 17 residues. As DNA, the CDR3 is TGTGCCATCAGTCAAGCAGGGACAGCCTCTGGGGCCAACGTCCTGACTTTC. This translates into CAISQAGTASGANVLTF.

The chain is built from TRBV6-5 and TRBJ2-1; 7 positions agree with TRBD2. Trimming at V came to 6 bases and at J to 10 bases, leaving 6 bases not matched to a gene. Germline V gene sequence: CDR1 MNHEY, CDR2 SVGAGI. This CDR3 region has 12 residues. CDR3 nucleotides: TGTGCCAGCAGCCCCGGACTAGACGAGCAGTTCTTC. This translates into CASSPGLDEQFF.

This chain joins TRBV28 and TRBJ1-1; D is possibly TRBD1 (5 bases). Trimming pared 7 bases from V and 11 bases from J, leaving 20 bases between. The CDR3 totals 13 residues. The V gene's germline CDR1 is MDHEN and CDR2 SYDVKM. CDR3 in amino acids: CASTPGGGRVAFF. CDR3 DNA sequence: TGTGCCAGCACGCCCGGCGGGGGGAGGGTGGCTTTCTTT.

This clone was recorded at least ten times. The rearrangement uses TRBV28 and TRBJ1-5; no definite D call. Germline CDR1 and CDR2: MDHEN and SYDVKM. CDR3 length: 15 residues. V was shortened by 4 bases and J by 6 bases, with 16 bases between the two germline ends. The CDR3 sequence is CASSSIRESGQPQHF. CDR3 DNA: TGTGCCAGCAGTTCGATAAGGGAATCGGGTCAGCCCCAGCATTTT.

This clone was found a few times. The V call is TRBV29-1, the J call TRBJ1-3; 8 positions match TRBD1. Germline V gene lookup returns CDR1 SQVTM and CDR2 ANQGSEA. This CDR3 has 14 residues. The trim removed 6 bases at V and 0 bases at J, leaving 4 bases unmatched. CDR3: CSVYGQGSGNTIYF. CDR3 DNA sequence: TGCAGCGTCTATGGACAGGGCTCTGGAAACACCATATATTTT.

This clone turned up a few times. This rearrangement joins TRBV11-2 to TRBJ2-1, with D unresolved. V dropped 1 base and J dropped 0 bases, with 10 bases sitting between them. There are 16 residues in the CDR3. Germline assignment: CDR1 SGHAT and CDR2 FQNNGV. CDR3 nucleotides: TGTGCCAGCAGCTTAGGCCCGCGGAACTCCTACAATGAGCAGTTCTTC. Amino acids: CASSLGPRNSYNEQFF.

This chain joins TRBV10-1 and TRBJ1-1; D is unclear. Germline CDR1 reads WNHNN; CDR2 reads SYGVQD (reference sequence). The length of the CDR3 is 13 residues. Trimming shortened V by 5 bases and J by 1 base, and 8 bases separated the two germline ends. The CDR3 protein is CASSIRKNTEAFF. The CDR3 DNA is TGCGCCAGCAGTATACGGAAGAACACTGAAGCTTTCTTT.

This clone was detected once. The CDR3, as DNA: TGCGCCAGCAGCCCGACAGGGGGTTTCAATCAGCCCCAGCATTTT. It is translated as CASSPTGGFNQPQHF. J is TRBJ1-5 and V is TRBV5-1, with TRBD1 matching 9 bases. Unmatched junction bases numbered 5, after V lost 4 bases and J lost 3 bases. Germline CDR1 reads SGHRS; CDR2 reads YFSETQ. This CDR3 contains 15 residues.

The chain recombines TRBV3-1 (or the pseudogene TRBV3-2) with TRBJ1-6; D unclear. The V and J ends lost 3 bases and 14 bases respectively, with 8 bases between them. The CDR3 runs to 11 residues. Germline V CDR1 and CDR2: LGHDT, YNNKEL (reference sequence). The CDR3 protein is CASSHGSALHF. CDR3 nucleotide sequence: TGTGCCAGCAGCCACGGTTCGGCCCTCCACTTT.

The chain has TRBV12-5 and TRBJ2-5, with 9 bases identical to TRBD2. V was clipped by 0 bases and J by 6 bases; unmatched bases: 8. This CDR3 comprises 16 residues. Looked up from germline, CDR1 is LGHNT and CDR2 is FRNRAP. CDR3 protein: CASGLVVGAGGKTQYF. In DNA, the CDR3 is TGTGCTAGTGGTTTGGTAGTTGGAGCGGGAGGAAAGACCCAGTACTTC.

The chain employs TRBV5-1 and TRBJ1-3; 7 bases fit TRBD1. CDR3 size: 16 residues. Germline V gene sequence: CDR1 SGHRS, CDR2 YFSETQ. The ends lost 0 bases at V and 2 bases at J; junction bases unmatched: 5. The CDR3 sequence is CASSLGAGGTGNTIYF. CDR3 DNA: TGCGCCAGCAGCTTGGGGGCAGGGGGTACTGGAAACACCATATATTTT.

In this sample, this clone turned up a few times. V usage is TRBV7-2 and J usage is TRBJ1-5, with D hard to call. The germline gives CDR1 SGHTA, CDR2 FQGNSA. V shed 2 bases and J shed 0 bases, with 8 bases lying between them. The CDR3 runs to 15 residues. CDR3 nucleotides: TGTGCCAGCAGCTTACACAGTGGTAGCAATCAGCCCCAGCATTTT. Translation: CASSLHSGSNQPQHF.

The chain joins TRBV9 to TRBJ2-2, with 8 bases lining up with TRBD2. Germline CDR1 reads SGDLS; CDR2 reads YYNGEE. The CDR3 loop spans 16 amino acids. V trimming: 1 base; J trimming: 1 base; junction bases outside the gene matches: 3. The CDR3 here is CASSVQSGGNTGELFF. CDR3 nucleotide sequence: TGTGCCAGCAGCGTACAGAGCGGGGGGAACACCGGGGAGCTGTTTTTT.

On this clone itself: At one end the junction does not follow the germline gene, possibly because of a read error. V usage is TRBV10-3 and J usage is TRBJ1-2, with D perhaps matching TRBD1 (5 bases). The CDR3 is 13 residues long. In germline, CDR1 is ENHRY, CDR2 SYGVKD. The DNA for the CDR3 is TGTGCCATCAGTGAGTCTGGAGACAGATCCACCTTCTTC. Its protein is CAISESGDRSTFF.

The chain has TRBV4-1 and TRBJ1-1, with D uncertain. Trimming left V 1 base short and J 1 base short, with 10 bases between. In germline, CDR1 is MGHRA, CDR2 YSYEKL. There are 15 residues in the CDR3. The CDR3: CASSQGLGANTEAFF. In DNA, the CDR3 is TGCGCCAGCAGCCAAGGTCTGGGAGCGAACACTGAAGCTTTCTTT.

This clone was observed once. This same CDR3 is encoded by further DNA sequences in the sample. V and J are TRBV7-2 and TRBJ2-3, with D hard to call. CDR3 size: 13 residues. With 1 base removed from V and 6 bases from J, the gap between germline ends came to 8 bases. CDR1 is SGHTA and CDR2 is FQGNSA in the germline V gene. CDR3 nucleotides: TGTGCCAGCAGCTTAGTTGGCCGCGATACGCAGTATTTT. Its translation: CASSLVGRDTQYF.

V is TRBV9 and J is TRBJ1-2; 7 bases fit TRBD1. The CDR3 is 14 amino acids. V trimming: 0 bases; J trimming: 4 bases; junction bases outside the gene matches: 3. Germline V gene lookup returns CDR1 SGDLS and CDR2 YYNGEE. The CDR3 sequence is CASSVGGGVYGYTF. CDR3 coding DNA: TGTGCCAGCAGCGTAGGAGGGGGCGTCTATGGCTACACCTTC.

This chain joins TRBV19 and TRBJ2-7; 8 bases map to TRBD1. Germline-derived CDR1 and CDR2 are LNHDA and SQIVND (reference sequence). The CDR3 sequence is 16 residues long. The junction had 14 bases not matched to a gene; V was cut back by 5 bases and J by 5 bases. The CDR3 loop reads CASSVETGGIRDEQYF. CDR3 nucleotide sequence: TGTGCCAGTAGTGTCGAAACAGGGGGAATTAGAGACGAGCAGTACTTC.

Written as DNA, the CDR3 is TGTGCCAGCAGCTTGGGACAGATTTATAATTCACCCCTCCACTTT. Its translation is CASSLGQIYNSPLHF. The rearrangement joins TRBV7-8 to TRBJ1-6; the match to TRBD1 covers 7 bases. Germline lookup yields CDR1 SGHVS and CDR2 FQNEAQ. V was pared by 3 bases and J by 4 bases, with 3 bases of the junction left unmatched. The CDR3 has 15 amino acids.

The rearrangement uses TRBV10-1 and TRBJ2-2; no firm D call. This CDR3 is built from 13 residues. Trimming stripped 5 bases from V and 2 bases from J, with 6 bases between. Germline V gene data show CDR1 as WNHNN and CDR2 as SYGVQD (reference sequence). The CDR3 reads CASSRTNTGELFF. As DNA, the CDR3 is TGCGCCAGCAGTCGCACAAACACCGGGGAGCTGTTTTTT.

The chain joins TRBV2 to TRBJ2-1, with 7 bases identical to TRBD2. Germline lookup yields CDR1 SNHLY and CDR2 FYNNEI. The V gene end was trimmed by 6 bases and the J gene end by 8 bases; junction bases not matched to a gene: 7. There are 13 residues in the CDR3. CDR3 sequence: CASRGEGLDEQFF. In nucleotides, the CDR3 is TGTGCCAGCAGGGGGGAGGGCTTGGATGAGCAGTTCTTC.

This sequence joins TRBV6-2 or TRBV6-3 and TRBJ1-5; TRBD1 matches 8 bases. In germline, CDR1 is MNHEY, CDR2 SVGEGT. The V and J ends lost 5 bases and 4 bases, in that order; junction bases with no gene match: 13. The CDR3 runs to 17 residues. The CDR3 bases are TGTGCCAGCAGTGGACTTGGACAGGGTATAGGGAATCAGCCCCAGCATTTT. This encodes CASSGLGQGIGNQPQHF.

In this sample, this clone turned up a few times. V gene TRBV30 combines with J gene TRBJ1-5; the D is unclear. V was cut by 2 bases and J by 0 bases, with 8 bases left in between. Germline V gene sequence: CDR1 GTSNPN, CDR2 SVGIG (reference sequence). This CDR3 comprises 14 residues. The CDR3 loop is CAWSNKGSNQPQHF. CDR3 nucleotides: TGTGCCTGGAGTAATAAGGGTAGCAATCAGCCCCAGCATTTT.